A selection of T cell receptor beta chains follows, all from one sample in a study of T cells in Graves' hyperthyroidism and ophthalmopathy. TCRdb reprocessed the multiplex PCR reads with MiXCR, giving one entry per CDR3 protein. The top ten hold around 16% of the sample, which has roughly 720,000 distinct CDR3 sequences, about 18% seen once. Sequenced material: blood. These receptor sequences come from a man aged 45-65 years with Graves' hyperthyroidism. CDR3s include the opening cysteine and the closing phenylalanine or tryptophan. D genes are given only for firm matches. Size values are once, few and many counts, or a class for expanded clones, and some rows have none.

TRBJ1-1 TRBV29-1 . many TGCAGCGCCGTCCCTCCAGAAGCTTTCTTT CSAVPPEAFF
TRBJ1-2 TRBV30 . many TGTGCCTGGAGGGACTATGGCTACACCTTC CAWRDYGYTF
TRBJ2-2 TRBV7-9 . . TGTGCCAGCATCACACCCGTAAGGGGCGCGCCTGTTTTGGCCGGGGAGCTGTTTTTT CASITPVRGAPVLAGELFF
TRBJ2-3 TRBV4-1 . . TGCGCCAGCAGCCAAGATCATTCGGGCTGGGTAACGCAGTATTTT CASSQDHSGWVTQYF
TRBJ2-1 TRBV11-2 . many TGTGCCAGCAGCTTAGTTCCAGCAGTCAATGAGCAGTTCTTC CASSLVPAVNEQFF
TRBJ1-1 TRBV20-1 . . TGCAGTGCTAGGGGAAGACTTGATTCTCTCTCCATGAACACTGAAGCTTTCTTT CSARGRLDSLSMNTEAFF
TRBJ2-1 TRBV29-1 . many TGCAGCGTTGAAGAGGTTTACAATGAGCAGTTCTTC CSVEEVYNEQFF
TRBJ1-1 TRBV7-9 . many TGTGCCAGCAGACCTCCGGGGAGGAGGAAATCGGACACTGAAGCTTTCTTT CASRPPGRRKSDTEAFF
TRBJ2-1 TRBV6-1 . . TGTGCCAGCAGATACACCTACACAGGGCCATACAATGAGCAGTTCTTC CASRYTYTGPYNEQFF
TRBJ2-7 TRBV19 . many TGTGCCAGTTCTATTGGGAGTCCCTCCTACGAGCAGTACTTC CASSIGSPSYEQYF
TRBJ2-6 TRBV11-2 . . TGTGCCAGCAGCTTTGGGCTGGGGCAGGGTAACTCTGGGGCCAACGTCCTGACTTTC CASSFGLGQGNSGANVLTF
TRBJ2-2 TRBV18 TRBD1 . TGTGCCAGCTCAGTATCCGGGACAGGGGTCACCGGGGAGCTGTTTTTT CASSVSGTGVTGELFF